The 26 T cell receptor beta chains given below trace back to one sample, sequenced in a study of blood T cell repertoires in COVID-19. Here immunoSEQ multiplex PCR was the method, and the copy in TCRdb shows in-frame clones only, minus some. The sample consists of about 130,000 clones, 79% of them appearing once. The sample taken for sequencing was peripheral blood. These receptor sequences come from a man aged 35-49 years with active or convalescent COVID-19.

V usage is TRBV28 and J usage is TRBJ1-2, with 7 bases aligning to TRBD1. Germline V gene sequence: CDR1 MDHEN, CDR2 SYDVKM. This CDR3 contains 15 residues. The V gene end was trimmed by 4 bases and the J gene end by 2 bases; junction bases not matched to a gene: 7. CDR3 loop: CASSSPGTANYGYTF. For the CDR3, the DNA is TGTGCCAGCAGTTCCCCCGGGACAGCAAACTATGGCTACACCTTC.

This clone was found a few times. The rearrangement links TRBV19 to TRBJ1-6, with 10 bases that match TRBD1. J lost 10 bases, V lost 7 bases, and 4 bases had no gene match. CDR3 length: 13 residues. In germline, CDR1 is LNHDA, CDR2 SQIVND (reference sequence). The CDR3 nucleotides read TGTGCCAGTAAAGGACAGGGGGACTCACCCCTCCACTTT. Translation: CASKGQGDSPLHF.

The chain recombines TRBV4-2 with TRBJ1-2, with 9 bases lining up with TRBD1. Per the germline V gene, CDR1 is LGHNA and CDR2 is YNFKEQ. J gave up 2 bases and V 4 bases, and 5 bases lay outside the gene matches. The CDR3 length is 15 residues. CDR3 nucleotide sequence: TGTGCCAGCAGCCTAGATGGGACAGGGAACTATGGCTACACCTTC. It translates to CASSLDGTGNYGYTF.

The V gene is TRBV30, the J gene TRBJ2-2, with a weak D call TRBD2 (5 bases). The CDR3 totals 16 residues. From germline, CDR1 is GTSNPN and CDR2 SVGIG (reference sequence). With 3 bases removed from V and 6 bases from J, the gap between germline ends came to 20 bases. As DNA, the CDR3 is TGTGCCTGGAGCCCTTTAGTGGGAAGCGGAGCCGGGGAGCTGTTTTTT. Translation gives CAWSPLVGSGAGELFF.

The CDR3 nucleotides are TGTGCCTTTGCCGGGACAGTGAACACTGAAGCTTTCTTT. Translated: CAFAGTVNTEAFF. The V gene is TRBV30, the J gene TRBJ1-1, with TRBD1 identical over 7 bases. Germline V gene lookup returns CDR1 GTSNPN and CDR2 SVGIG (reference sequence). The CDR3 is 13 residues long. V shed 7 bases, J shed 0 bases, and the junction held 5 bases outside the gene matches.

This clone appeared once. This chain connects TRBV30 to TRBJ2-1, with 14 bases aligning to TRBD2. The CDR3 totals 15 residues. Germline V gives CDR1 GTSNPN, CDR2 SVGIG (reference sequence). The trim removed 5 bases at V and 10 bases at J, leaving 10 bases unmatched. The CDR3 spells CAWVGTSGSRGEQFF. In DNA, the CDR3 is TGTGCCTGGGTGGGGACTAGCGGGAGCCGAGGGGAGCAGTTCTTC.

CDR3 protein: CASSQARGIARNIQYF. Written as DNA, the CDR3 is TGTGCCAGCAGCCAGGCCAGGGGGATAGCAAGAAACATTCAGTACTTC. The rearrangement links TRBV14 to TRBJ2-4; TRBD1 agrees at 7 bases. CDR3 length: 16 residues. Germline CDR1 is SGHDN and CDR2 is FVKESK. The J segment lost 6 bases and the V segment lost 3 bases, leaving 11 bases of the junction unmatched.

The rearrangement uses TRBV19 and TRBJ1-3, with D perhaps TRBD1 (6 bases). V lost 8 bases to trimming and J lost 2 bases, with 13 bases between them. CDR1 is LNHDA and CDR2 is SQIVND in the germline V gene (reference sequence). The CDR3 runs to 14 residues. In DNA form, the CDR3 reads TGTGCCAGTGGAATACAGGGACCTGGAAACACCATATATTTT. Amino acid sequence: CASGIQGPGNTIYF.

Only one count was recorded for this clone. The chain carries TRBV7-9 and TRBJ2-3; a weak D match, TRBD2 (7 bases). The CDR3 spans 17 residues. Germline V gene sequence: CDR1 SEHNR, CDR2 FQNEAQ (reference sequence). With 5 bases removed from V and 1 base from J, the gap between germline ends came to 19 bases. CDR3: CASSVASRGGRTDTQYF. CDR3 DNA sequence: TGTGCCAGCAGCGTCGCAAGCAGGGGAGGGCGCACAGATACGCAGTATTTT.

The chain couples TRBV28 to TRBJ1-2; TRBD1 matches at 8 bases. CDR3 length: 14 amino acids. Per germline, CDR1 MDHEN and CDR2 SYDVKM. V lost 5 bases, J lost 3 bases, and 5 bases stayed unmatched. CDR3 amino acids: CASSRGGQDYGYTF. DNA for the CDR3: TGTGCCAGCAGTCGCGGGGGACAGGACTATGGCTACACCTTC.

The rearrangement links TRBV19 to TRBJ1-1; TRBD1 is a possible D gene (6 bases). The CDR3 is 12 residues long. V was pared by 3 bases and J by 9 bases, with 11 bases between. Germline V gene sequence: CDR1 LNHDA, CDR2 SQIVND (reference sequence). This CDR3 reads CASSIAQGKAFF. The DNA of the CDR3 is TGTGCCAGTAGTATCGCCCAGGGGAAAGCTTTCTTT.

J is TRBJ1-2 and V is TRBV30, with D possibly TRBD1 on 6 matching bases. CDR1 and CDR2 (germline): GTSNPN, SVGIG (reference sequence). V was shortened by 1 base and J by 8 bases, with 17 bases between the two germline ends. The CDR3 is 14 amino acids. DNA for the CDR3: TGTGCCTGGAGTGGGTTAGGGACATATGTCGGCTACACCTTC. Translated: CAWSGLGTYVGYTF.

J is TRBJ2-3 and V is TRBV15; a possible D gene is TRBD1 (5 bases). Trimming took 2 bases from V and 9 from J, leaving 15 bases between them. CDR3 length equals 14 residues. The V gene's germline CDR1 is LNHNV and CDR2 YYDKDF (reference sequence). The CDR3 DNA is TGTGCCACCAGCAGACCAGGGCCCACCCAAACGCAGTATTTT. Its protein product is CATSRPGPTQTQYF.

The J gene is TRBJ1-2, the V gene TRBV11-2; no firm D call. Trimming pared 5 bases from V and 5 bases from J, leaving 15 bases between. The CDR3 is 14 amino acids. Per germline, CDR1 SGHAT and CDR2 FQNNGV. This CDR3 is CASSLTPNGYGYTF. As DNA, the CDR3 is TGTGCCAGCAGCCTTACTCCTAACGGTTATGGCTACACCTTC.

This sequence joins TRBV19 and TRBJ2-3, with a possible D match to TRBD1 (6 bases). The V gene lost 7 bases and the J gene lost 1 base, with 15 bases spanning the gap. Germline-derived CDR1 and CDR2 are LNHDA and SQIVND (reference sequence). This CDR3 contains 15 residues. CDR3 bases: TGTGCCAGTAATACAGGGCTTATCGGCACAGATACGCAGTATTTT. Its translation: CASNTGLIGTDTQYF. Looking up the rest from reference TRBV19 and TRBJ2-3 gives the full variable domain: DGGITQSPKYLFRKEGQNVTLSCEQNLNHDAMYWYRQDPGQGLRLIYYSQIVNDFQKGDIAEGYSVSREKKESFPLTVTSAQKNPTAFYLCASNTGLIGTDTQYFGPGTRLTVL.

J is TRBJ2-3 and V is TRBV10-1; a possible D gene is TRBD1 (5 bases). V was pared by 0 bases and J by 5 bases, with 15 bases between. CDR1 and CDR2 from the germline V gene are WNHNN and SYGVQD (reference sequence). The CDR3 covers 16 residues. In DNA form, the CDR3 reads TGCGCCAGCAGTGAGTCCCTTGGACATACTCTAGATACGCAGTATTTT. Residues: CASSESLGHTLDTQYF.

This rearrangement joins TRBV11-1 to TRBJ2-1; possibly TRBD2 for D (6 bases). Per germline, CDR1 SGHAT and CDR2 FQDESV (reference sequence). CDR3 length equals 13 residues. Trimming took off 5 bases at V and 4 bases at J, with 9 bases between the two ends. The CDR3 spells CASSAGTYNEQFF. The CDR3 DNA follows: TGTGCCAGCAGCGCCGGGACTTACAATGAGCAGTTCTTC.

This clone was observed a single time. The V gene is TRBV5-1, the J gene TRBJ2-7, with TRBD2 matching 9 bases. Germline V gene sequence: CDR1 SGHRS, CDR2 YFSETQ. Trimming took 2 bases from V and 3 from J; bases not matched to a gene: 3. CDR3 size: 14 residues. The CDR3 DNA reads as TGCGCCAGCAGCTTTGATAGCGGGAGCTACGAGCAGTACTTC. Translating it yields CASSFDSGSYEQYF.

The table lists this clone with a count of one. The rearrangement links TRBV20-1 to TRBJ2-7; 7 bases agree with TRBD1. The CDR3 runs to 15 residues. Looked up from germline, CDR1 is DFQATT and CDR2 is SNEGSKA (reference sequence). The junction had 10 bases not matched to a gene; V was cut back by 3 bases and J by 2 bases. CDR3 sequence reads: CSASSIGDSTYEQYF. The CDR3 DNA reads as TGCAGTGCTAGTAGTATTGGGGACAGCACCTACGAGCAGTACTTC.

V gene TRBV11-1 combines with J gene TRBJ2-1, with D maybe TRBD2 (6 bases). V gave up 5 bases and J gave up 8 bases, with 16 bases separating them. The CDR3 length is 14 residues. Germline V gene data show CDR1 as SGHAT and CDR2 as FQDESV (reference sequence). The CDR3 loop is CASSAGPQWDEQFF. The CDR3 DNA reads TGTGCCAGCAGCGCGGGACCACAATGGGATGAGCAGTTCTTC.

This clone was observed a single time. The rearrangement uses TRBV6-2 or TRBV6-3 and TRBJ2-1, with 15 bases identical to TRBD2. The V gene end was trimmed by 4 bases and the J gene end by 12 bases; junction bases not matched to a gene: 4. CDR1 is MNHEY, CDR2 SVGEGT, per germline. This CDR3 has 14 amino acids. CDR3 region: CASSSGLAGGRQFF. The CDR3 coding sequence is TGTGCCAGCAGTTCCGGACTAGCGGGAGGGCGGCAGTTCTTC.

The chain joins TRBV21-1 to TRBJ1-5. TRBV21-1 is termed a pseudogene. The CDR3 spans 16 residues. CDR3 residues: CASSKDRRDSNQPQHF. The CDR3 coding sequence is TGTGCCAGCAGCAAAGATCGACGGGATAGCAATCAGCCCCAGCATTTT.

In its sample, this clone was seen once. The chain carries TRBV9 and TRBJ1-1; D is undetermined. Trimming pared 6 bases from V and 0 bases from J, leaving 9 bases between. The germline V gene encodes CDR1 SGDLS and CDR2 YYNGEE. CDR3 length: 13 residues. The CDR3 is CASTEGMNTEAFF. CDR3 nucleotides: TGTGCCAGCACAGAGGGTATGAACACTGAAGCTTTCTTT.

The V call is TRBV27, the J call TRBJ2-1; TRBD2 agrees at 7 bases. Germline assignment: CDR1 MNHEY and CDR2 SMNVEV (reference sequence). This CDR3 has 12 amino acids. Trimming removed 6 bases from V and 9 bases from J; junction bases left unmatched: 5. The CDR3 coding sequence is TGTGCCAGCAGGGCGGGAGCAAGTGAGCAGTTCTTC. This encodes CASRAGASEQFF.

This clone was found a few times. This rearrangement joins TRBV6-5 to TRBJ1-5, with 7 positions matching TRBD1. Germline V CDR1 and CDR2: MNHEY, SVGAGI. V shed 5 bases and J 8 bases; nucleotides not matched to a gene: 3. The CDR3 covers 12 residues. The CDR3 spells CASSRTGEPQHF. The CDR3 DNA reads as TGTGCCAGCAGTAGAACAGGGGAGCCCCAGCATTTT.

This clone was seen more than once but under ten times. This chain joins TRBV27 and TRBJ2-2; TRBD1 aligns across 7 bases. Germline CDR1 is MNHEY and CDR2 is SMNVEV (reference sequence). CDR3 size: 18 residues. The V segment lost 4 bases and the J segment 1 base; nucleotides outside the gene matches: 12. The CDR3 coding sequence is TGTGCCAGCAGTTCCTACCAAACAGGGGTTATGAACACCGGGGAGCTGTTTTTT. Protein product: CASSSYQTGVMNTGELFF.